This TCR beta chain was observed in a study of cytomegalovirus exposure and HLA in healthy donors. Deletions cut 6 bases from V and 0 bases from J, with 11 bases between. This CDR3 region has 15 residues. Germline-derived CDR1 and CDR2 are SNHLY and FYNNEI. A word on this clone: Its antigen is not identified.

Whole-study findings and limits: Fewer N-insertions than the approximately 700-donor mean were reportedly shown by an Asian-associated ancestry cluster in a later analysis. A highly shared variant cluster was judged a likely technical artifact.

The study ran its PCR with 60 Vbeta and 13 Jbeta primers. Profiling relied on immunoSEQ multiplex PCR, and the TCRdb table lists in-frame clones only, not all of them. The sample gives around 160,000 clones, roughly 80% of which show up once; roughly 2% is in the top ten. The clonotype was recovered from a human donor in good health. The rearrangement joins TRBV2 to TRBJ1-4; D is unresolved. Sequenced sample: PBMCs. The CDR3 DNA reads as TGTGCCAGCAGCTCCCCTGAGGCAACTAATGAAAAACTGTTTTTT. Protein: CASSSPEATNEKLFF.